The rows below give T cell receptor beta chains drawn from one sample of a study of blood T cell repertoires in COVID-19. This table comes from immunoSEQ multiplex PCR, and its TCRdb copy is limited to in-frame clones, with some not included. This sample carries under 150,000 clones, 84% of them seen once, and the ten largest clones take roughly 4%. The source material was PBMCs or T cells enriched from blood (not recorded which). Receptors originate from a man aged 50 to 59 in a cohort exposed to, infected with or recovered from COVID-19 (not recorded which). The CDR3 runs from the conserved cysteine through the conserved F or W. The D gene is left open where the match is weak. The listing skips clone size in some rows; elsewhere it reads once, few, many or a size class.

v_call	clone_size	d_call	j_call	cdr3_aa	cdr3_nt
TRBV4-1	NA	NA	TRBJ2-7	CASSQEVWGSSYEQYF	TGCGCCAGCAGCCAAGAAGTCTGGGGCAGCTCCTACGAGCAGTACTTC
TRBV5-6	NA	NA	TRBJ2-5	CASSPTYRTTQYF	TGTGCCAGCAGCCCCACCTACAGGACGACCCAGTACTTC
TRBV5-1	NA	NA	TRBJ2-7	CASRAGVPYEQYF	TGCGCCAGCAGGGCAGGCGTGCCCTACGAGCAGTACTTC
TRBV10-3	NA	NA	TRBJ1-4	CAISEGRTSVGTTNEKLFF	TGTGCCATCAGTGAGGGGCGGACATCGGTAGGGACAACTAATGAAAAACTGTTTTTT
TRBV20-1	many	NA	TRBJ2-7	CSAREVYEQYF	TGCAGTGCTAGGGAGGTTTACGAGCAGTACTTC
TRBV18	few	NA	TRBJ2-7	CASSPPARVGYEQYF	TGTGCCAGCTCACCACCCGCCAGGGTCGGCTACGAGCAGTACTTC
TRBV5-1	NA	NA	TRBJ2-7	CASSLEPGYYEQYF	TGCGCCAGCAGCTTGGAGCCAGGCTACTACGAGCAGTACTTC
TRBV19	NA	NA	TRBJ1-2	CASMSGYGYTF	TGTGCCAGTATGTCGGGATATGGCTACACCTTC
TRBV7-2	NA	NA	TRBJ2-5	CASSLGGTLKTQYF	TGTGCCAGCAGCTTAGGCGGTACCTTGAAGACCCAGTACTTC
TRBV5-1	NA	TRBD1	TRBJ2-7	CASSKGQGRYEQYF	TGCGCCAGCAGCAAAGGACAGGGGCGCTACGAGCAGTACTTC
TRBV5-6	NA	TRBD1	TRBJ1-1	CASSWDRGNTEAFF	TGTGCCAGCAGCTGGGACAGGGGGAACACTGAAGCTTTCTTT
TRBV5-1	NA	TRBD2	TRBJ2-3	CASSRREATDTQYF	TGCGCCAGCAGTCGGCGGGAGGCGACAGATACGCAGTATTTT
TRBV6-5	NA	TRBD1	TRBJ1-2	CASRPGDREVLGYTF	TGTGCCAGCAGACCAGGGGACAGGGAGGTTCTCGGCTACACCTTC
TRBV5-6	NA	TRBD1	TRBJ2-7	CASSWGQGVYEQYF	TGTGCCAGCAGCTGGGGACAGGGGGTATACGAGCAGTACTTC
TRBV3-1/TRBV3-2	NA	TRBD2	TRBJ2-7	CASSQYGGSQYF	TGTGCCAGCAGCCAGTACGGGGGGTCCCAGTACTTC
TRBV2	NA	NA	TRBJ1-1	CATREMNTEAFF	TGTGCCACGAGGGAAATGAACACTGAAGCTTTCTTT
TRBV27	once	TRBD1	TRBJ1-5	CASSSTGGPSSSNQPQHF	TGTGCCAGCAGTTCGACAGGGGGCCCCAGTTCTAGCAATCAGCCCCAGCATTTT
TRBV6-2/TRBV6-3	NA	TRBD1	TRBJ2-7	CASSYQHRGLGEQYF	TGTGCCAGCAGTTACCAGCACAGGGGGCTAGGAGAGCAGTACTTC
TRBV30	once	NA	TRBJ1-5	CAWSQQAEPQHF	TGTGCCTGGAGTCAACAGGCCGAGCCCCAGCATTTT
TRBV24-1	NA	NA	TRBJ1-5	CATSPAGSYQPQHF	TGTGCCACCAGCCCGGCAGGGTCGTATCAGCCCCAGCATTTT
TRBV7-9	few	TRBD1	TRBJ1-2	CASSYTGTGQGGYTF	TGTGCCAGCAGCTATACCGGGACAGGGCAAGGCGGCTACACCTTC
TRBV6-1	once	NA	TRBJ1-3	CASSERPAGLNTIYF	TGTGCCAGCAGTGAAAGGCCGGCAGGATTAAACACCATATATTTT
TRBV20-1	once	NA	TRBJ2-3	CSASFSSTDTQYF	TGCAGTGCTAGTTTCTCTAGCACAGATACGCAGTATTTT
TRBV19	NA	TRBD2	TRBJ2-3	CASSTSGGSTDTQYF	TGTGCCAGTAGTACTAGCGGGGGATCCACAGATACGCAGTATTTT
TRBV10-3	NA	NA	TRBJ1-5	CAISEGRMSSNQPQHF	TGTGCCATCAGTGAGGGCAGGATGAGTAGCAATCAGCCCCAGCATTTT
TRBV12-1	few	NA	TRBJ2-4	CASSWHDHLAKNIQYF	TGTGCCAGCAGCTGGCACGATCATCTAGCCAAAAACATTCAGTACTTC
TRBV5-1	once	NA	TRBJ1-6	CASSLAHRGRSPLHF	TGCGCCAGCAGCTTGGCCCATCGGGGTAGGTCACCCCTCCACTTT
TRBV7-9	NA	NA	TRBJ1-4	CASSLDTSNEKLFF	TGTGCCAGCAGCTTGGACACCTCCAATGAAAAACTGTTTTTT
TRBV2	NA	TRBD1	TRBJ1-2	CASNSPGTGIYGYTF	TGTGCCAGCAACTCCCCCGGGACAGGAATCTATGGCTACACCTTC
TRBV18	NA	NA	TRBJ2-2	CASSPQGVETGELFF	TGTGCCAGCTCACCCCAAGGGGTCGAAACCGGGGAGCTGTTTTTT
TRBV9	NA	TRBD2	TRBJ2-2	CASSVGGGTTGELFF	TGTGCCAGCAGCGTAGGCGGGGGGACCACCGGGGAGCTGTTTTTT
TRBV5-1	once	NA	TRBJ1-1	CASSFYSVNTEAFF	TGCGCCAGCAGCTTTTATTCGGTGAACACTGAAGCTTTCTTT
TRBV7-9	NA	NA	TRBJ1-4	CASSRLSTLPNEKLFF	TGTGCCAGCAGCAGATTGTCAACCCTACCTAATGAAAAACTGTTTTTT
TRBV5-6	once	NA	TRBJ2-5	CASSSLGPFQETQYF	TGTGCCAGCAGCTCCCTGGGGCCCTTCCAAGAGACCCAGTACTTC
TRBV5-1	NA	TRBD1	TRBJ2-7	CASSLVTGSSYEQYF	TGCGCCAGCAGCTTGGTGACAGGGAGCTCCTACGAGCAGTACTTC
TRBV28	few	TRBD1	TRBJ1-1	CASSPSGTGSYNTEAFF	TGTGCCAGCAGCCCTTCCGGGACAGGGAGTTATAACACTGAAGCTTTCTTT
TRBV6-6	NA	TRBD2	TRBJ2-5	CASSPGVGGTETQYF	TGTGCCAGCAGCCCGGGAGTGGGAGGGACGGAGACCCAGTACTTC
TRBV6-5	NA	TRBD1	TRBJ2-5	CASIQGQGAVETQYF	TGTGCCAGCATCCAAGGACAGGGGGCCGTAGAGACCCAGTACTTC
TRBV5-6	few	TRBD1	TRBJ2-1	CASSLEGDRADEQFF	TGTGCCAGCAGCTTGGAGGGGGACAGGGCTGATGAGCAGTTCTTC
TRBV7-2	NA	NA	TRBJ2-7	CASSPSYEQYF	TGTGCCAGCAGTCCATCCTACGAGCAGTACTTC
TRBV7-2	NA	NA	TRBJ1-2	CASSLMGLYGYTF	TGTGCCAGCAGCTTAATGGGGCTCTATGGCTACACCTTC
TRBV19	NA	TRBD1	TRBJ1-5	CASTGTGGRQPQHF	TGTGCCAGTACCGGGACAGGGGGCCGACAGCCCCAGCATTTT
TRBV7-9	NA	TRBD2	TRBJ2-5	CASSRLAGADETQYF	TGTGCCAGCAGTCGTCTAGCGGGAGCAGATGAGACCCAGTACTTC
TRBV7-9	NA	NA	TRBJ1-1	CASSLARPTGNTEAFF	TGTGCCAGCAGCTTAGCGCGCCCTACAGGAAACACTGAAGCTTTCTTT
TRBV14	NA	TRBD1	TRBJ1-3	CASSSRGSGNTIYF	TGTGCCAGCAGCTCCAGGGGGTCTGGAAACACCATATATTTT
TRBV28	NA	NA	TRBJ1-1	CAIDTILSTEAFF	TGTGCCATCGACACCATTTTGTCCACTGAAGCTTTCTTT
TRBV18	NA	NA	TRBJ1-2	CASSPEMATSGYGYTF	TGTGCCAGCTCACCGGAGATGGCTACGTCTGGCTATGGCTACACCTTC
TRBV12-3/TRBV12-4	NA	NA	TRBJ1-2	CASSYRQGLGYTF	TGTGCCAGCAGCTACCGTCAGGGGCTTGGCTACACCTTC
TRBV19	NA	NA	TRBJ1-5	CASSMGGMDQPQHF	TGTGCCAGTAGTATGGGGGGTATGGATCAGCCCCAGCATTTT
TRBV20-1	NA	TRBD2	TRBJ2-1	CSASPSGSAYNEQFF	TGCAGTGCTAGTCCCAGCGGGAGTGCTTACAATGAGCAGTTCTTC
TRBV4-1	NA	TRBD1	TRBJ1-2	CASSQRTGIVDNYGYTF	TGCGCCAGCAGCCAGAGGACAGGGATCGTGGACAACTATGGCTACACCTTC
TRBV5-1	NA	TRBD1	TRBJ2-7	CASSLHNDRATEQYF	TGCGCCAGCAGCCTCCATAACGACAGGGCCACCGAGCAGTACTTC